Listed below are T cell receptor beta chains from one sample, sequenced in a study of blood T cell repertoires in COVID-19. Some clones are missing from TCRdb's copy, which holds only in-frame ones; the method was immunoSEQ multiplex PCR. This table holds 250,000 to 300,000 clones, more than 75% found once. The sequencing sample was made of PBMCs or T cells enriched from blood (not recorded which). The source is a woman between 55 and 75 years old in a cohort exposed to, infected with or recovered from COVID-19 (not recorded which). Each CDR3 is given with its conserved first and last residue. Each record gives: CDR3 length, D gene, V gene, J gene, clone size, CDR3 protein, CDR3 DNA. D genes are given only for firm matches. Clone size is shown for a subset of rows, as once, few, many or a class of expanded clone.

cdr3_length: 14; d_call: TRBD1; v_call: TRBV10-2; j_call: TRBJ2-7; clone_size: -; cdr3_aa: CASSGGTGPPEQYF; cdr3_nt: TGCGCCAGCAGCGGGGGGACAGGGCCCCCCGAGCAGTACTTC
cdr3_length: 14; d_call: TRBD1; v_call: TRBV9; j_call: TRBJ2-7; clone_size: -; cdr3_aa: CASSVGQGGNEQYF; cdr3_nt: TGTGCCAGCAGCGTAGGACAGGGGGGGAACGAGCAGTACTTC
cdr3_length: 14; d_call: TRBD1; v_call: TRBV9; j_call: TRBJ1-6; clone_size: once; cdr3_aa: CASSATGANSPLHF; cdr3_nt: TGTGCCAGCAGCGCGACAGGGGCTAATTCACCCCTCCACTTT
cdr3_length: 15; d_call: TRBD1; v_call: TRBV7-2; j_call: TRBJ1-2; clone_size: once; cdr3_aa: CASSLDGARGQGYTF; cdr3_nt: TGTGCCAGCAGCTTAGACGGGGCCAGGGGGCAAGGCTACACCTTC
cdr3_length: 15; d_call: TRBD1; v_call: TRBV28; j_call: TRBJ1-6; clone_size: -; cdr3_aa: CASSFRQGQGAPLHF; cdr3_nt: TGTGCCAGCAGTTTCCGACAGGGCCAGGGGGCACCCCTCCACTTT
cdr3_length: 14; d_call: TRBD1; v_call: TRBV6-5; j_call: TRBJ1-2; clone_size: -; cdr3_aa: CASSRLQGASGYTF; cdr3_nt: TGTGCCAGCAGTCGTTTACAGGGGGCGAGTGGCTACACCTTC
cdr3_length: 14; d_call: TRBD1; v_call: TRBV5-4; j_call: TRBJ2-5; clone_size: once; cdr3_aa: CASSPDRGYETQYF; cdr3_nt: TGTGCCAGCAGCCCGGACAGGGGATATGAGACCCAGTACTTC
cdr3_length: 15; d_call: -; v_call: TRBV3-1/TRBV3-2; j_call: TRBJ2-1; clone_size: -; cdr3_aa: CASSPLWGDYNEQFF; cdr3_nt: TGTGCCAGCAGCCCCCTATGGGGGGACTACAATGAGCAGTTCTTC
cdr3_length: 21; d_call: TRBD1; v_call: TRBV18; j_call: TRBJ2-7; clone_size: -; cdr3_aa: CASSRTLPGTRGGLKAYEQYF; cdr3_nt: TGTGCCAGCTCCCGTACCCTCCCGGGCACCCGAGGGGGCCTGAAGGCCTACGAGCAGTACTTC
cdr3_length: 15; d_call: -; v_call: TRBV7-2; j_call: TRBJ2-5; clone_size: -; cdr3_aa: CASSLARGAKETQYF; cdr3_nt: TGTGCCAGCAGCTTAGCCAGGGGAGCGAAAGAGACCCAGTACTTC
cdr3_length: 15; d_call: TRBD1; v_call: TRBV7-9; j_call: TRBJ1-1; clone_size: -; cdr3_aa: CASSRRQGLNTEAFF; cdr3_nt: TGTGCCAGCAGCCGCCGACAGGGGCTGAACACTGAAGCTTTCTTT
cdr3_length: 15; d_call: -; v_call: TRBV7-9; j_call: TRBJ2-1; clone_size: once; cdr3_aa: CASSFADSYYNEQFF; cdr3_nt: TGTGCCAGCAGCTTCGCAGACAGCTACTACAATGAGCAGTTCTTC
cdr3_length: 15; d_call: TRBD2; v_call: TRBV28; j_call: TRBJ2-1; clone_size: -; cdr3_aa: CASSPTGGVYNEQFF; cdr3_nt: TGTGCCAGCAGCCCAACCGGGGGGGTTTACAATGAGCAGTTCTTC
cdr3_length: 15; d_call: -; v_call: TRBV6-2/TRBV6-3; j_call: TRBJ2-2; clone_size: -; cdr3_aa: CASSPGSINTGELFF; cdr3_nt: TGTGCCAGCAGCCCCGGGTCCATTAACACCGGGGAGCTGTTTTTT
cdr3_length: 16; d_call: -; v_call: TRBV28; j_call: TRBJ2-1; clone_size: -; cdr3_aa: CASSPGGAGAYNEQFF; cdr3_nt: TGTGCCAGCAGCCCCGGAGGGGCCGGGGCCTACAATGAGCAGTTCTTC
cdr3_length: 14; d_call: TRBD1; v_call: TRBV6-6; j_call: TRBJ2-7; clone_size: -; cdr3_aa: CASSPRDRGGEQYF; cdr3_nt: TGTGCCAGCAGTCCTCGGGACAGGGGGGGCGAGCAGTACTTC
cdr3_length: 14; d_call: TRBD2; v_call: TRBV18; j_call: TRBJ2-7; clone_size: few; cdr3_aa: CASSPTGTSDEQYF; cdr3_nt: TGTGCCAGCTCCCCTACCGGGACTAGCGACGAGCAGTACTTC
cdr3_length: 11; d_call: -; v_call: TRBV29-1; j_call: TRBJ1-2; clone_size: -; cdr3_aa: CSGAGDYGYTF; cdr3_nt: TGCAGCGGTGCAGGGGACTATGGCTACACCTTC